The T cell receptor (beta chain) under discussion was sequenced for a study of shared clonotypes between healthy human individuals. Whole-study findings and limits: As a rule, naive subsets had a larger estimated richness than memory subsets. Non-shared clonotypes showed lower generation probabilities than clonotypes common to all four donors.

Naive CD8 cells, CD45RO-negative and positively selected for CCR7, excluded terminally differentiated effector memory CD45RA+ cells. The CDR3 loop spans 11 amino acids. V gave up 3 bases and J gave up 4 bases, with 6 bases separating them. Germline CDR1 and CDR2: GTSNPN and SVGIG (reference sequence). Genomic DNA from each subset was divided evenly over several immunoSEQ plates. The protocol was immunoSEQ multiplex PCR, while the TCRdb copy is restricted to in-frame clones and leaves out a portion. This sample has roughly 650,000 clones, with around 96% found just once. Regarding this clone: What it binds is not known.

J is TRBJ1-1 and V is TRBV30; D uncertain. Sequencing was performed on naive CD8+ T cells sorted from blood. The receptor was derived from a woman aged 25 to 39 in good health. CDR3 region: CAWRERTEAFF. In nucleotides, the CDR3 is TGTGCCTGGAGGGAACGCACTGAAGCTTTCTTT. Based on the CDR3 plus reference TRBV30 and TRBJ1-1, the full variable domain is SQTIHQWPATLVQPVGSPLSLECTVEGTSNPNLYWYRQAAGRGLQLLFYSVGIGQISSEVPQNLSASRPQDRQFILSSKKLLLSDSGFYLCAWRERTEAFFGQGTRLTVV.